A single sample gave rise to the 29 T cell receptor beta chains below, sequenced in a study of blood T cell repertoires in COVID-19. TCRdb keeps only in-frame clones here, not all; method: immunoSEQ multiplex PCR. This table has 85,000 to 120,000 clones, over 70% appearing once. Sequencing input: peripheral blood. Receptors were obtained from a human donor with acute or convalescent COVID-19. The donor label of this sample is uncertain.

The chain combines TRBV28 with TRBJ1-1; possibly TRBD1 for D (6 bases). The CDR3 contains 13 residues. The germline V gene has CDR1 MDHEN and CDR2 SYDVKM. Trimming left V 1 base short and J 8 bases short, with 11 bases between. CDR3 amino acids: CASSLFRGQEAFF. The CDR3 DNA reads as TGTGCCAGCAGTTTATTCAGGGGACAAGAAGCTTTCTTT.

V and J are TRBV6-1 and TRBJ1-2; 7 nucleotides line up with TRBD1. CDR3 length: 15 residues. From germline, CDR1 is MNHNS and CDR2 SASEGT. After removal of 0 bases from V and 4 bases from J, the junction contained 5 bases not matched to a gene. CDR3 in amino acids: CASSEATTGSYGYTF. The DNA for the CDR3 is TGTGCCAGCAGTGAAGCGACGACAGGGAGCTATGGCTACACCTTC.

CDR3: CASSSSTGYYEQYF. CDR3 sequence (DNA): TGTGCCAGCAGCAGTTCGACTGGTTACTACGAGCAGTACTTC. This rearrangement joins TRBV21-1 to TRBJ2-7; the table's TRBD2 call for D was not verified on the DNA. TRBV21-1 is a recognized pseudogene. The length of the CDR3 is 14 residues.

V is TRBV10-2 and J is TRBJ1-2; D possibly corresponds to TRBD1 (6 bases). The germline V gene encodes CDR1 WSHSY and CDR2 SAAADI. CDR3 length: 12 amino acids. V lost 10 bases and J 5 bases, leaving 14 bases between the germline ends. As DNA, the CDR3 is TGCGCCACTCGACAGGACAGTTATGGCTACACCTTC. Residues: CATRQDSYGYTF.

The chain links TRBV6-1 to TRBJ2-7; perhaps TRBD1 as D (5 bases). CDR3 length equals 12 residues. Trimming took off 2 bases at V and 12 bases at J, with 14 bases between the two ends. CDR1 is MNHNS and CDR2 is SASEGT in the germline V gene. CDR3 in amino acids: CASSEYEAGLYV. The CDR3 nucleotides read TGTGCCAGCAGTGAATATGAAGCAGGGTTGTACGTC.

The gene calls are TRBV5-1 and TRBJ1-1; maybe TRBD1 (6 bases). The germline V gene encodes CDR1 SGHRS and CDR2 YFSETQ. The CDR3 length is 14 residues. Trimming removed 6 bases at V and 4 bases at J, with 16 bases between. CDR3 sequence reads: CASIPPGAVTEAFF. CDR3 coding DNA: TGCGCCAGCATACCTCCAGGGGCAGTCACTGAAGCTTTCTTT.

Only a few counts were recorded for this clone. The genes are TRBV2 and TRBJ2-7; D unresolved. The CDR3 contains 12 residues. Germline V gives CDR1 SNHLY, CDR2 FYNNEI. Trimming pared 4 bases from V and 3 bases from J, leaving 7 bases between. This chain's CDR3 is CASSGDIYEQYV. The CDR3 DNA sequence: TGTGCCAGCAGTGGAGACATCTACGAGCAGTACGTC.

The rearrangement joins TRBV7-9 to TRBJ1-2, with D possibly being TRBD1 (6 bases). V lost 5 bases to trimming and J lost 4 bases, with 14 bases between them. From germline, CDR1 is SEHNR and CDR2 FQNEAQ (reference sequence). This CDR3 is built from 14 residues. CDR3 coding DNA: TGTGCCAGCAGCCCCGGGGGGGGCTTCTATGGCTACACCTTC. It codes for CASSPGGGFYGYTF. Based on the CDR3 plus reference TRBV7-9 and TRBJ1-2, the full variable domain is DTGVSQNPRHKITKRGQNVTFRCDPISEHNRLYWYRQTLGQGPEFLTYFQNEAQLEKSRLLSDRFSAERPKGSFSTLEIQRTEQGDSAMYLCASSPGGGFYGYTFGSGTRLTVV.

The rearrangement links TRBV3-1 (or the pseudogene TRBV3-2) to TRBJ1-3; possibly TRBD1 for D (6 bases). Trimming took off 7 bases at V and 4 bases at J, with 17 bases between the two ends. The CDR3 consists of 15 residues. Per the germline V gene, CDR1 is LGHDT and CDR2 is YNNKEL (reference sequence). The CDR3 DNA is TGTGCCAGCACCTATGGGACAACCTACGGAAACACCATATATTTT. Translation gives CASTYGTTYGNTIYF.

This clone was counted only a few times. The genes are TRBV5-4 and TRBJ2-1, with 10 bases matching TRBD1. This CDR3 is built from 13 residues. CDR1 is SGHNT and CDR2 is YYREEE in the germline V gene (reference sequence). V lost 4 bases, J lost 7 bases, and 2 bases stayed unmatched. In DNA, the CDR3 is TGTGCCAGCAGCGAGGGACAGGGGAATGAGCAGTTCTTC. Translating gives CASSEGQGNEQFF. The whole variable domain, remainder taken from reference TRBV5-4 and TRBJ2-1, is ETGVTQSPTHLIKTRGQQVTLRCSSQSGHNTVSWYQQALGQGPQFIFQYYREEENGRGNFPPRFSGLQFPNYSSELNVNALELDDSALYLCASSEGQGNEQFFGPGTRLTVL.

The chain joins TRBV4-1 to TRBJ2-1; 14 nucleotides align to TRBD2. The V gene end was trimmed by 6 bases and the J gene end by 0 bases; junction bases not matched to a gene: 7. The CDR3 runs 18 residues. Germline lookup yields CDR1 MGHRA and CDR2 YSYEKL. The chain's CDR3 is CASSLGLAGGSSYNEQFF. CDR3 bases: TGCGCCAGCAGTCTCGGACTAGCGGGGGGCAGCTCCTACAATGAGCAGTTCTTC.

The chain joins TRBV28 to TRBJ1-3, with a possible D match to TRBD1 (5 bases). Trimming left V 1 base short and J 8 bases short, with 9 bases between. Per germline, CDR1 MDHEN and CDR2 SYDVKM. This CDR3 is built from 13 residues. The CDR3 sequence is CASSLSGGDTIYF. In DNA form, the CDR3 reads TGTGCCAGCAGTTTATCGGGGGGGGACACCATATATTTT.

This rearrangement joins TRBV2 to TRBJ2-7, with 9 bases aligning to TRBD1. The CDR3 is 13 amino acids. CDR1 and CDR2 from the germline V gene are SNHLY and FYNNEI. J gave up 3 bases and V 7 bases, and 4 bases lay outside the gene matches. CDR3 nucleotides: TGTGCCAGCACCTCGACAGGGGGCTACGAGCAGTACTTC. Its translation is CASTSTGGYEQYF.

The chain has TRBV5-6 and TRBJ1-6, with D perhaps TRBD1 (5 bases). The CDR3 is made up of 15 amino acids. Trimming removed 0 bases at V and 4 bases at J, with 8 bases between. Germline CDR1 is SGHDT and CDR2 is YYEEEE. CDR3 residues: CASSLGGVYNSPLHF. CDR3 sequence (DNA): TGTGCCAGCAGCTTGGGGGGGGTTTATAATTCACCCCTCCACTTT.

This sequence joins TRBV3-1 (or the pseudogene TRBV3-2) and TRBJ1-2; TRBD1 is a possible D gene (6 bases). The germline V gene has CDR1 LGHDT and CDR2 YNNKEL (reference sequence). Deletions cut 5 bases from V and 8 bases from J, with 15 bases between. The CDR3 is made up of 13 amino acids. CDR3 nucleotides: TGTGCCAGCAGCTTCGAAGGGGGTCGGGGCTACACCTTC. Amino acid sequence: CASSFEGGRGYTF.

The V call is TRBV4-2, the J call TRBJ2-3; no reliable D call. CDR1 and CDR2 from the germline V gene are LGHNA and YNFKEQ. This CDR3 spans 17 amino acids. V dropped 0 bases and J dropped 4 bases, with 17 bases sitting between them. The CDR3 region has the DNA TGTGCCAGCAGCCAAGATTCGACATTCGAACATGCAGATACGCAGTATTTT. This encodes CASSQDSTFEHADTQYF.

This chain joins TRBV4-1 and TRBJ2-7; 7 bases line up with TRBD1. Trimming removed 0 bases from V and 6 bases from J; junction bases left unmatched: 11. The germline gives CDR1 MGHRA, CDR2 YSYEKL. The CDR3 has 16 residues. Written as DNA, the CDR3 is TGCGCCAGCAGCCAAGAGAGGGGGCCCCGGTCTGGCGAGCAGTACTTC. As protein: CASSQERGPRSGEQYF.

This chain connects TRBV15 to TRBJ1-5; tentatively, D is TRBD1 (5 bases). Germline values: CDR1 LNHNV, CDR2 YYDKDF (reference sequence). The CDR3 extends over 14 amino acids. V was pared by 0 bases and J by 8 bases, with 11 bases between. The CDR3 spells CATSRDFRAEPQHF. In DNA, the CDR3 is TGTGCCACCAGCAGAGATTTCAGGGCCGAGCCCCAGCATTTT.

The CDR3 DNA reads TGCGCCAGCAGCCAAGATCGGGACAGGGTTTACTCTGGAAACACCATATATTTT. This gives the protein CASSQDRDRVYSGNTIYF. This chain uses TRBV4-1 with TRBJ1-3; 9 bases agree with TRBD1. The CDR3 has 18 amino acids. Germline CDR1 is MGHRA and CDR2 is YSYEKL. After removal of 0 bases from V and 0 bases from J, the junction contained 6 bases not matched to a gene.

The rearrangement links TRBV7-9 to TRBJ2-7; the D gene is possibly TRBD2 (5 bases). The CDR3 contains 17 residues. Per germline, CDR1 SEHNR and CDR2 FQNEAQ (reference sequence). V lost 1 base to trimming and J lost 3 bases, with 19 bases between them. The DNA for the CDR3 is TGTGCCAGCAGCTTAGGGACTGGATGGCCTACCATCTACGAGCAGTACTTC. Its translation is CASSLGTGWPTIYEQYF.

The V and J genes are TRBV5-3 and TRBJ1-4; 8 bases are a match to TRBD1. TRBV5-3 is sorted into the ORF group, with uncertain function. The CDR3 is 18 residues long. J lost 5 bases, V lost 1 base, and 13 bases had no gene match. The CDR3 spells CARSLTDRERPQNEKLFF. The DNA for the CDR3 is TGTGCCAGAAGCTTGACGGACAGGGAGCGACCCCAGAATGAAAAACTGTTTTTT.

In DNA form, the CDR3 reads TGTGCCAGCAGTGATCAGGGGGCCTATGGCTACACCTTC. Translating it yields CASSDQGAYGYTF. V is TRBV2 and J is TRBJ1-2; 8 nucleotides match TRBD1. CDR3 length: 13 residues. Looked up from germline, CDR1 is SNHLY and CDR2 is FYNNEI. V gave up 3 bases and J gave up 4 bases; unmatched junction bases: 1. The variable domain in full, with the rest retrieved from reference TRBV2 and TRBJ1-2, is EPEVTQTPSHQVTQMGQEVILRCVPISNHLYFYWYRQILGQKVEFLVSFYNNEISEKSEIFDDQFSVERPDGSNFTLKIRSTKLEDSAMYFCASSDQGAYGYTFGSGTRLTVV.

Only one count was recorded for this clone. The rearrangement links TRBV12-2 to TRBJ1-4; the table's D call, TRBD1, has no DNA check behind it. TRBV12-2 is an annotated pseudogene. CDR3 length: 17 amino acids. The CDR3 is CASRFGTLDRANEKLFF. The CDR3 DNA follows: TGTGCAAGTCGCTTCGGAACTTTAGACAGGGCTAATGAAAAACTGTTTTTT.

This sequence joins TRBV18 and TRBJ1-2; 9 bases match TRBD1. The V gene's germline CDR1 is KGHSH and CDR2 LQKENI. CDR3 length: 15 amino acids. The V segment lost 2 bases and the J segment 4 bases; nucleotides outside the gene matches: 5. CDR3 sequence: CASSPTGTGSYGYTF. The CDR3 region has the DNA TGTGCCAGCTCACCAACCGGGACAGGGAGCTATGGCTACACCTTC.

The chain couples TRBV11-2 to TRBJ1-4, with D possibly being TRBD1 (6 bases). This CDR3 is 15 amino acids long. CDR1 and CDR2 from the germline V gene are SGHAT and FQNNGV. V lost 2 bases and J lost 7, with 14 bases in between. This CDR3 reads CASSLMTGLPEKLFF. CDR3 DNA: TGTGCCAGCAGCTTAATGACAGGCCTCCCTGAAAAACTGTTTTTT.

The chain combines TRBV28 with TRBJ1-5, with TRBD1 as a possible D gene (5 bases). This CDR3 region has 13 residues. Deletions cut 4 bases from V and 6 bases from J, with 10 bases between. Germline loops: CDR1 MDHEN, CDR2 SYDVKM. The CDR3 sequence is CASSSGSSQPQHF. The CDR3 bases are TGTGCCAGCAGTTCAGGGTCCAGTCAGCCCCAGCATTTT.

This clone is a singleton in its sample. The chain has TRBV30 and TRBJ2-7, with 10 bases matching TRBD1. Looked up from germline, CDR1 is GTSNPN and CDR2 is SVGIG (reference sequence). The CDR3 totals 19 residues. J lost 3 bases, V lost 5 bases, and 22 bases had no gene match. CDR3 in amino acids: CAWSIDRGPAGGFGYEQYF. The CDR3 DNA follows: TGTGCCTGGTCCATCGACAGGGGGCCGGCCGGAGGATTTGGCTACGAGCAGTACTTC.

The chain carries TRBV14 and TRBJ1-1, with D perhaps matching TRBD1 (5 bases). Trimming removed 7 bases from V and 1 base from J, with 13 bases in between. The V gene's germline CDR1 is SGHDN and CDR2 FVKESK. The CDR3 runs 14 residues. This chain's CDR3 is CASTAGVRNTEAFF. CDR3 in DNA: TGTGCCAGCACCGCGGGGGTAAGGAACACTGAAGCTTTCTTT.

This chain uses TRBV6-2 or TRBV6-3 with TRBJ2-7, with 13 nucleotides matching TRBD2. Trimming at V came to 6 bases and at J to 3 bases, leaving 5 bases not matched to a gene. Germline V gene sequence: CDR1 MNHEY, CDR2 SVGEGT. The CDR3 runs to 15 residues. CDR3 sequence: CASSQLAGGHYEQYV. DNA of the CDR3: TGTGCCAGCAGCCAACTAGCGGGGGGGCACTACGAGCAGTACGTC.